A selection of T cell receptor beta chains follows, all from one sample in a study of blood T cell repertoires in COVID-19. TCRdb's table, derived via immunoSEQ multiplex PCR, lists solely in-frame clones and lacks some. The top ten hold 1.6% of the sample, which has about 49,000 clones, 80% to 85% seen once. Specimen: peripheral blood. Source of these receptors: a man in his forties or fifties with acute or convalescent COVID-19. Each CDR3 is given with its conserved first and last residue. The D gene is left open where the match is weak. Clone size is given for some rows only: seen once, a few or many times, or a class if the clone is expanded.

j_call clone_size v_call d_call cdr3_nt cdr3_aa
TRBJ1-6 - TRBV6-4 TRBD1 TGTGCCAGCAGCGAGGGGGACAGTAATTCACCCCTCCACTTT CASSEGDSNSPLHF
TRBJ1-3 - TRBV27 - TGTGCCAGCAGTTTAATCGGTGACTCTGGAAACACCATATATTTT CASSLIGDSGNTIYF
TRBJ1-4 - TRBV7-9 - TGTGCCAGCAGCCCCCGCGGGGCAACTAATGAAAAACTGTTTTTT CASSPRGATNEKLFF
TRBJ1-2 - TRBV3-1/TRBV3-2 TRBD1 TGTGCCACCAAGGGGGCAGCCTGGGGTTATGGCTACACCTTC CATKGAAWGYGYTF
TRBJ1-3 - TRBV7-2 - TGTGCCAGCAGCTTAGGCACAGGCTCTGGAAACACCATATATTTT CASSLGTGSGNTIYF
TRBJ2-7 - TRBV5-6 TRBD1 TGTGCCAGCAGCTCGGACAGGCTCTATTCCTACGAGCAGTACTTC CASSSDRLYSYEQYF
TRBJ2-1 - TRBV28 - TGTGCCAGCAGAGAAGCGCACCCCTTTTACAATGAGCAGTTCTTC CASREAHPFYNEQFF
TRBJ2-3 - TRBV27 - TGTGCCAGCAGTCTTTGGGGCAACACAGATACGCAGTATTTT CASSLWGNTDTQYF
TRBJ1-3 - TRBV7-2 - TGTGCCAGCAGTGCCGCCGGGCAGGGAACCTTATCTGGAAACACCATATATTTT CASSAAGQGTLSGNTIYF
TRBJ1-2 few TRBV19 TRBD1 TGTGCCAGTAGTATACTGACAGGGGGCGGAGGTGGCTACACCTTC CASSILTGGGGGYTF
TRBJ2-3 - TRBV28 TRBD2 TGTGCCAGCAGTTCGGGGGGAGCAGGAGATACGCAGTATTTT CASSSGGAGDTQYF
TRBJ1-5 - TRBV28 - TGTGCCAGCAGTGGCCTCAGGGGACCCAATCAGCCCCAGCATTTT CASSGLRGPNQPQHF
TRBJ1-4 - TRBV27 - TGTGCCAGCAGTTTGTCAGGGGCTCCTTACAATGAAAAACTGTTTTTT CASSLSGAPYNEKLFF
TRBJ2-7 - TRBV20-1 - TGCAGTGCTAGTGGTCCTAGCGTACCGGGGCAGTACTTC CSASGPSVPGQYF
TRBJ1-4 - TRBV28 TRBD1 TGTGCCAGCAGTCCTGGGGACAGGGTGTTTGAAAAACTGTTTTTT CASSPGDRVFEKLFF
TRBJ1-3 - TRBV10-2 - TGCGCCAGCAGTGAGACGGGGGGCACTGGAAACACCATATATTTT CASSETGGTGNTIYF
TRBJ2-7 medium-sized TRBV5-1 TRBD2 TGCGCCAGCAGCGATTTAGCGGGAGTTCCCCCCGAGCAGTACTTC CASSDLAGVPPEQYF
TRBJ2-1 - TRBV11-2 TRBD2 TGTGCCAGCAGGCGTGCCGGGGGCGGGAGGCTCTTC CASRRAGGGRLF
TRBJ2-1 - TRBV5-4 TRBD2 TGTGCCAGCAGCATGGGGGGGGACTCCTACAATGAGCAGTTCTTC CASSMGGDSYNEQFF
TRBJ2-2 - TRBV10-3 - TGTGCCATCAGGGAGAGGGAGGCAACCGGGGAGCTGTTTTTT CAIREREATGELFF
TRBJ1-4 - TRBV19 - TGTGCCAGTAGGGGATACAGGTATAATGAAAAACTGTTTTTT CASRGYRYNEKLFF
TRBJ2-4 - TRBV6-2/TRBV6-3 TRBD1 TGTGCCAGCAGTTACACCGGGACAGTCTCAGCCAAAAACATTCAGTACTTC CASSYTGTVSAKNIQYF
TRBJ2-7 few TRBV11-3 - TGTGCCAGCAGCTTATTCCCGGGACAAGCCTACGAGCAGTACTTC CASSLFPGQAYEQYF
TRBJ2-7 - TRBV18 TRBD1 TGTGCCAGCTCACCGTTGGGACAGGGTGGCGAGCAGTACTTC CASSPLGQGGEQYF
TRBJ1-5 - TRBV18 - TGTGCCAGCTCACCCGACAGTTTAAATCAGCCCCAGCATTTT CASSPDSLNQPQHF
TRBJ1-5 - TRBV6-8 TRBD1 TGTGCCAGCAGGGGGACAGATTCTTATAGCAATCAGCCCCAGCATTTT CASRGTDSYSNQPQHF
TRBJ2-1 - TRBV5-6 TRBD1 TGTGCCAGCAGACACAGGGGAAATGAGCAGTTCTTC CASRHRGNEQFF
TRBJ2-2 - TRBV29-1 - TGCAGCGTTGGCCACAGGACCGGGGAGCTGTTTTTT CSVGHRTGELFF
TRBJ2-5 - TRBV7-6 TRBD2 TGTGCCAGCAGCTTACGCGGGACTAGCGGGGGGGGGTACCAAGAGACCCAGTACTTC CASSLRGTSGGGYQETQYF
TRBJ1-6 - TRBV2 - TGTGCCAGCAGTGACGAGGGCAGCACCCTCCACTTT CASSDEGSTLHF
TRBJ2-5 once TRBV19 TRBD2 TGTGCCAGTAGTCCCCATATAGACACTAGCGGACAAGAGACCCAGTACTTC CASSPHIDTSGQETQYF
TRBJ1-2 - TRBV21-1 - TGTGCCAGCAGCAAAGAGCGGGGGCCCAACTATGGCTACACCTTC CASSKERGPNYGYTF
TRBJ2-5 - TRBV6-5 - TGTGCCAGCCTCTCCTTAAGGGGCCCAAAAGAGACCCAGTACTTC CASLSLRGPKETQYF
TRBJ2-7 - TRBV6-6 - TGTGCCAGCAGTTACCTGGCAGGGTCATTTGTAGAGCAGTACTTC CASSYLAGSFVEQYF
TRBJ2-7 - TRBV30 TRBD2 TGTGCCTGGACCCCGGGAGGCTTAAACCCCTACGAGCAGTACTTC CAWTPGGLNPYEQYF
TRBJ2-7 - TRBV2 - TGTGCCAGCAGTGTAACAGCCAGCTCCTACGAGCAGTACTTC CASSVTASSYEQYF
TRBJ2-5 - TRBV2 - TGTGCCAGCAGGAGATGGAGGGAGTGGCAGACCCAGTACTTC CASRRWREWQTQYF
TRBJ2-7 - TRBV28 TRBD1 TGTGCCAGCACCCTACACCGTGGGGGGACAGGGACCATCTACGAGCAGTACTTC CASTLHRGGTGTIYEQYF
TRBJ2-1 once TRBV19 TRBD1 TGTGCCAGTAGTATGACAGGGGGCTCCTACAATGAGCAGTTCTTC CASSMTGGSYNEQFF
TRBJ2-5 - TRBV7-2 - TGTGCCAGCAGCGTCAACTTGGAGACCCAGTACTTC CASSVNLETQYF
TRBJ2-7 few TRBV5-1 - TGCGCCAGCAGCCTTGGCCCTGCGGATTCCTACGAGCAGTACTTC CASSLGPADSYEQYF
TRBJ1-6 - TRBV5-5 TRBD1 TGTGCCAGCAGCTTGGGACAGGGAAGCTCACCCCTCCACTTT CASSLGQGSSPLHF